Below are 15 T cell receptor beta chains sequenced from a single sample in a study of CD8 T cells in Susac syndrome. The RNA input was about 0.45 to 1 ug, and it was reverse transcribed with random hexamers. TCRdb re-derived calls from the immunoSEQ multiplex PCR reads in MiXCR, one entry per CDR3 protein. The sample carries 210,000 or so distinct CDR3 sequences, about 95% recorded once. What was sequenced was CD4+ T cells from PBMCs. The receptors come from a human donor with Susac syndrome.

The chain combines TRBV24-1 with TRBJ2-1; D may be TRBD2 (7 bases). Per the germline V gene, CDR1 is KGHDR and CDR2 is SFDVKD. The CDR3 totals 15 residues. Trimming left V 3 bases short and J 5 bases short, with 13 bases between. The CDR3 here is CATSDRGASHNEQFF. The CDR3 nucleotides read TGTGCCACCAGTGATCGGGGGGCTAGCCACAATGAGCAGTTCTTC.

Only one count was recorded for this clonotype. The chain joins TRBV4-3 to TRBJ2-7, with TRBD2 matching 13 bases. The CDR3 spans 15 residues. Germline CDR1 LGHNA, CDR2 YSLEER. Germline trimming cut 6 bases from V and 2 bases from J; bases unmatched to any gene: 4. The chain's CDR3 is CASRYGLAGAYEQYF. DNA for the CDR3: TGCGCCAGCAGGTACGGACTAGCGGGGGCCTACGAGCAGTACTTC.

The V call is TRBV12-3 or TRBV12-4, the J call TRBJ2-7, with a possible D match to TRBD2 (5 bases). The CDR3 is made up of 13 amino acids. V gave up 5 bases and J gave up 3 bases, with 11 bases separating them. The CDR3 is CASSGVRGYEQYF. CDR3 DNA: TGTGCCAGCAGTGGGGTCCGGGGCTACGAGCAGTACTTC.

The V gene is TRBV30, the J gene TRBJ2-5; 8 bases align to TRBD2. The CDR3 spans 13 residues. Germline V lookup: CDR1 GTSNPN, CDR2 SVGIG (reference sequence). Trimming removed 2 bases from V and 4 bases from J; junction bases left unmatched: 3. The CDR3 DNA sequence: TGTGCCTGGAGTATTGGGACTAGAGAGACCCAGTACTTC. Residues: CAWSIGTRETQYF. The whole variable domain, remainder taken from reference TRBV30 and TRBJ2-5, is SQTIHQWPATLVQPVGSPLSLECTVEGTSNPNLYWYRQAAGRGLQLLFYSVGIGQISSEVPQNLSASRPQDRQFILSSKKLLLSDSGFYLCAWSIGTRETQYFGPGTRLLVL.

V gene TRBV7-9 combines with J gene TRBJ1-4; 9 nucleotides agree with TRBD1. This CDR3 has 16 amino acids. With V trimmed by 5 bases and J by 8 bases, 12 bases remained unmatched. The V gene's germline CDR1 is SEHNR and CDR2 FQNEAQ (reference sequence). Here the CDR3 reads CASSLLAGQGDEKLFF. In nucleotides, the CDR3 is TGTGCCAGCAGCCTCCTTGCGGGACAGGGTGACGAAAAACTGTTTTTT.

The chain is built from TRBV5-1 and TRBJ2-3; tentative D call: TRBD2 (6 bases). V lost 5 bases and J 2 bases, leaving 12 bases between the germline ends. This CDR3 has 14 amino acids. Germline V gives CDR1 SGHRS, CDR2 YFSETQ. DNA of the CDR3: TGCGCCAGCAGATCGCGGGACTTCACAGATACGCAGTATTTT. This gives the protein CASRSRDFTDTQYF.

The chain has TRBV20-1 and TRBJ1-1, with D possibly being TRBD1 (5 bases). Per the germline V gene, CDR1 is DFQATT and CDR2 is SNEGSKA (reference sequence). The length of the CDR3 is 14 residues. The V end was cut by 6 bases, the J end by 0 bases, with 14 bases between. CDR3 sequence reads: CSARPDSMNTEAFF. Here the CDR3 DNA reads TGCAGTGCCCGCCCCGACAGCATGAACACTGAAGCTTTCTTT.

This clonotype was seen just once. V is TRBV30 and J is TRBJ2-2; maybe TRBD1 (5 bases). The CDR3 totals 15 residues. Trimming removed 2 bases from V and 4 bases from J, with 14 bases in between. Germline V CDR1 and CDR2: GTSNPN, SVGIG (reference sequence). CDR3 loop: CAWSPRNRLTGELFF. The CDR3, as DNA: TGTGCCTGGAGTCCCCGGAACAGGCTCACCGGGGAGCTGTTTTTT.

The rearrangement links TRBV19 to TRBJ1-5; D may be TRBD1 (5 bases). V lost 5 bases to trimming and J lost 1 base, with 12 bases between them. CDR1 and CDR2 (germline): LNHDA, SQIVND (reference sequence). The CDR3 has 15 amino acids. This CDR3 is CASSFQGVSNQPQHF. In DNA, the CDR3 is TGTGCCAGTAGTTTTCAGGGTGTGAGCAATCAGCCCCAGCATTTT. The variable domain in full, completed from reference TRBV19 and TRBJ1-5, reads DGGITQSPKYLFRKEGQNVTLSCEQNLNHDAMYWYRQDPGQGLRLIYYSQIVNDFQKGDIAEGYSVSREKKESFPLTVTSAQKNPTAFYLCASSFQGVSNQPQHFGDGTRLSIL.

This clonotype was picked up one time. This rearrangement joins TRBV6-5 to TRBJ2-3, with D uncertain. V was shortened by 9 bases and J by 3 bases, with 13 bases between the two germline ends. The germline CDR1 and CDR2 sequences are MNHEY and SVGAGI. This CDR3 contains 13 residues. The CDR3 coding sequence is TGTGCCAGTGTCGATGGTAGGACAGATACGCAGTATTTT. The encoded protein is CASVDGRTDTQYF.

This chain connects TRBV9 to TRBJ2-3; 7 bases are a match to TRBD1. CDR3 size: 15 residues. The trim removed 5 bases at V and 6 bases at J, leaving 12 bases unmatched. Germline V gene lookup returns CDR1 SGDLS and CDR2 YYNGEE. The CDR3 here is CASSQGGQRSDTQYF. The CDR3 DNA is TGTGCCAGCAGTCAAGGGGGACAGCGCTCGGATACGCAGTATTTT.

The V gene is TRBV7-2, the J gene TRBJ1-1, with D unclear. The CDR3 is made up of 14 amino acids. CDR1 is SGHTA, CDR2 FQGNSA, per germline. V was trimmed by 5 bases and J by 8 bases, leaving 18 bases between them. CDR3 coding DNA: TGTGCCAGCAGCCCTGACGGAGTGAATCTAGAAGCTTTCTTT. The encoded protein is CASSPDGVNLEAFF.

The chain carries TRBV6-1 and TRBJ1-2; no firm D call. The germline gives CDR1 MNHNS, CDR2 SASEGT. Trimming shortened V by 10 bases and J by 7 bases, and 19 bases separated the two germline ends. The CDR3 spans 13 residues. The CDR3 DNA follows: TGTGCCACACGCCTCCCTCCGGTTCCTGGCTACACCTTC. It encodes CATRLPPVPGYTF.

The genes are TRBV9 and TRBJ2-1; 9 positions agree with TRBD1. Trimming removed 4 bases from V and 8 bases from J; junction bases left unmatched: 7. CDR1 is SGDLS and CDR2 is YYNGEE in the germline V gene. The CDR3 has 14 amino acids. CDR3 protein: CASSRGQGSDEQFF. The CDR3 region has the DNA TGTGCCAGCAGCCGAGGACAGGGGTCCGATGAGCAGTTCTTC.

The CDR3 loop reads CASSLLGGNEQFF. CDR3 DNA sequence: TGTGCCAGCAGCTTATTAGGGGGCAATGAGCAGTTCTTC. The J gene is TRBJ2-1, the V gene TRBV11-3; D might be TRBD1 (6 bases). Deletions cut 2 bases from V and 6 bases from J, with 8 bases between. This CDR3 has 13 amino acids. The germline CDR1 and CDR2 sequences are SGHNT and YENEEA. Supplemented by reference TRBV11-3 and TRBJ2-1, the full variable domain reads EAGVVQSPRYKIIEKKQPVAFWCNPISGHNTLYWYLQNLGQGPELLIRYENEEAVDDSQLPKDRFSAERLKGVDSTLKIQPAELGDSAVYLCASSLLGGNEQFFGPGTRLTVL.